This T cell receptor beta chain was identified during a study of cytotoxic CD8 clonotypes in ibrutinib-treated CLL. Whole-study findings and limits: Treatment saw public clonotypes, which were uncommon, either contract or stay stable. Baseline levels of clonality went above those of age-matched healthy donors and moved with circulating CD8+ T-cell counts.

PBMCs were cryopreserved, and 1.5 to 2.5 micrograms of genomic DNA from them went into TCR beta libraries. TCRdb's copy holds only in-frame clones and misses some; the assay was immunoSEQ multiplex PCR. This table has roughly 200,000 clones, about 72% appearing once. Regarding this clone: What it binds is unknown.

The CDR3 length is 14 residues. V dropped 4 bases and J dropped 3 bases, with 11 bases sitting between them. Germline V gives CDR1 SGHNT, CDR2 YYREEE (reference sequence). The TCR was taken from a human donor with chronic lymphocytic leukemia. The V call is TRBV5-4, the J call TRBJ2-1; D uncertain. The material sequenced was PBMCs, taken after 24 months of ibrutinib treatment. CDR3 DNA sequence: TGTGCCAGCAGCCCTGGACCCTTCTACAATGAGCAGTTCTTC. It yields the protein CASSPGPFYNEQFF. The whole variable domain, filled in from reference TRBV5-4 and TRBJ2-1, reads ETGVTQSPTHLIKTRGQQVTLRCSSQSGHNTVSWYQQALGQGPQFIFQYYREEENGRGNFPPRFSGLQFPNYSSELNVNALELDDSALYLCASSPGPFYNEQFFGPGTRLTVL.